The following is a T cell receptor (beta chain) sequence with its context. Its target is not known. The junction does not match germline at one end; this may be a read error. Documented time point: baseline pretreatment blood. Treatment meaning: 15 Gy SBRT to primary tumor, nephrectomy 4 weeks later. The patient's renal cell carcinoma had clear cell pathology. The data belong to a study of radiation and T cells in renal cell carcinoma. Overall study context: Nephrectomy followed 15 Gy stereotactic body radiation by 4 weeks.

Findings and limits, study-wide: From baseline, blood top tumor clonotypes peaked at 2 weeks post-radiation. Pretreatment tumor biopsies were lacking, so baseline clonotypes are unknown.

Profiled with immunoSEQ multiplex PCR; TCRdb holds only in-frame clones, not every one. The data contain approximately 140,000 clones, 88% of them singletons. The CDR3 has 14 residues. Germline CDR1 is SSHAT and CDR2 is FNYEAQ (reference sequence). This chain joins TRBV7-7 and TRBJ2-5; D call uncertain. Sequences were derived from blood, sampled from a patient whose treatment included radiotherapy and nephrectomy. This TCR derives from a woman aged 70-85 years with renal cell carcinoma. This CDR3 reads CASSLGQAQETQYF. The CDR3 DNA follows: TGTGCTAGCAGCTTAGGGCAGGCTCAAGAGACCCAGTACTTC. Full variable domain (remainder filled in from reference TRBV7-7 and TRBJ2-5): GAGVSQSPRYKVTKRGQDVTLRCDPISSHATLYWYQQALGQGPEFLTYFNYEAQPDKSGLPSDRFSAERPEGSISTLTIQRTEQRDSAMYRCASSLGQAQETQYFGPGTRLLVL.